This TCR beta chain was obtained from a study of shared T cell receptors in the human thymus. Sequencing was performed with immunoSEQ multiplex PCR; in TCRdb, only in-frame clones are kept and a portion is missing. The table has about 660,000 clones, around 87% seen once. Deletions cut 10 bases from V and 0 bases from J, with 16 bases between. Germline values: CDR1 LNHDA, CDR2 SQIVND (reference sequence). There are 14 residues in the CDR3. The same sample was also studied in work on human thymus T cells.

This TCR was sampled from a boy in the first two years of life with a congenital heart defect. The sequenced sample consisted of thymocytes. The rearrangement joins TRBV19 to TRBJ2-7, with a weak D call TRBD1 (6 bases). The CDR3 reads CAISVGTPSYEQYF. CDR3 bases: TGTGCCATTTCGGTCGGGACACCCTCCTACGAGCAGTACTTC.